This T cell receptor (beta chain) came from a study of blood T cell repertoires in COVID-19. On the study more broadly: Collection of acute and convalescent COVID-19 samples took place in the United States, Italy and Spain. T cells, B-cell-depleted T cells, or PBMCs supplied cDNA or gDNA.

Authors' processing steps: Amplified reference gene primers provided the basis for estimating nucleated cell counts. The repertoire was sequenced with immunoSEQ multiplex PCR; TCRdb's copy has only in-frame clones and lacks some. The V and J calls and clone size were taken over from that table, and D and trimming were inferred from the DNA. Of 110,000 or so clones in the sample, about four fifths were seen once. Germline CDR1 SGHAT, CDR2 FQNNGV. This CDR3 is 14 amino acids long. Trimming took off 2 bases at V and 8 bases at J, with 12 bases between the two ends. The sequence was obtained from a woman aged 70 to 79 with acute or convalescent COVID-19. The V gene is TRBV11-2, the J gene TRBJ1-4; no definite D call. The sample taken for sequencing was peripheral blood. The CDR3 is CASSLLVGREKLFF. DNA for the CDR3: TGTGCCAGCAGCTTATTGGTCGGCAGGGAAAAACTGTTTTTT. Supplemented by reference TRBV11-2 and TRBJ1-4, the full variable domain reads EAGVAQSPRYKIIEKRQSVAFWCNPISGHATLYWYQQILGQGPKLLIQFQNNGVVDDSQLPKDRFSAERLKGVDSTLKIQPAKLEDSAVYLCASSLLVGREKLFFGSGTQLSVL.